This TCR beta chain is drawn from a study of blood T cells in healthy people across ages. Study-level information: About one barcoded TCR beta cDNA was captured per two T cells.

CDR1 is DFQATT, CDR2 SNEGSKA, per germline (reference sequence). The CDR3 consists of 14 residues. Trimming shortened V by 3 bases and J by 6 bases, and 15 bases separated the two germline ends. In regard to this clonotype: Its cognate antigen is unknown.

Broader study findings: A greater number of naive CD4+ cells and higher diversity distinguished long-lived donors from aged donors.

The people who gave samples were healthy Caucasians from Russia, aged roughly 6 to 100. Using a J-beta primer mix together with a sample-barcoded 5' primer, a second PCR was run for roughly 6 to 11 cycles. Each CDR3 protein gets one entry after TCRdb re-called the 5' RACE reads with MiXCR. Here the sample spans some 920,000 distinct CDR3 sequences, about 51% being singletons. The clonotype originates from a woman in her sixties in good health. The chain couples TRBV20-1 to TRBJ2-1, with D perhaps TRBD1 (5 bases). Sequencing used blood. The CDR3 protein is CSASFPRGSNEQFF. DNA for the CDR3: TGCAGTGCTAGCTTCCCTAGGGGATCCAATGAGCAGTTCTTC.